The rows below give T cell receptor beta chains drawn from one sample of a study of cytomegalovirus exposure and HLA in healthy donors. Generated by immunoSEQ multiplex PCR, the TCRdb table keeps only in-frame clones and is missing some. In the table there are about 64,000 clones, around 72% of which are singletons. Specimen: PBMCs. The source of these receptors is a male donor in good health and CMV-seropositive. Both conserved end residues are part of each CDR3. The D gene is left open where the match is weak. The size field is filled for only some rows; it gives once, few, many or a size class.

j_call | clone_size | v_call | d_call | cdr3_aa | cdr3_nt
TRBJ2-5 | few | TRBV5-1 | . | CASSAGQIQETQYF | TGCGCCAGCAGCGCAGGACAGATACAAGAGACCCAGTACTTC
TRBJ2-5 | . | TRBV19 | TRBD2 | CASSIDSGAGGQETQYF | TGTGCCAGTAGTATAGATTCCGGAGCGGGGGGTCAAGAGACCCAGTACTTC
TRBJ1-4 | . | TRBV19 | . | CASSRQATNEKLFF | TGTGCCAGTAGTAGACAGGCAACTAATGAAAAACTGTTTTTT
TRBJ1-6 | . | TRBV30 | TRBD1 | CAWSLRDRTHSPLHF | TGTGCCTGGAGCCTCCGGGACAGAACTCATTCACCCCTCCACTTT
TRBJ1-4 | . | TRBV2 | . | CASRAGTATNEKLFF | TGTGCCAGCAGGGCCGGGACTGCAACTAATGAAAAACTGTTTTTT
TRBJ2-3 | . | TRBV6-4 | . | CASSEAQDSGRWEQYF | TGTGCCAGCAGTGAAGCGCAGGACTCTGGCCGCTGGGAGCAGTATTTT
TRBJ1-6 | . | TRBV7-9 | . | CSSTWDTHNSPLHF | TGTTCCAGCACTTGGGACACCCATAATTCACCCCTCCACTTT
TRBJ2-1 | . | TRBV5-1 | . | CASMSDSSYNEQFF | TGCGCCAGCATGAGCGACAGCTCCTACAATGAGCAGTTCTTC
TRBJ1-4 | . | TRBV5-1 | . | CASSRGGSEQLFF | TGCGCCAGCAGCCGGGGGGGCTCCGAACAACTGTTTTTT
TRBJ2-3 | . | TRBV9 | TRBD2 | CASSGSGRSTDTQYF | TGTGCCAGCAGCGGAAGCGGGAGAAGCACAGATACGCAGTATTTT
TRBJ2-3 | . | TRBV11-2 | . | CASSTGKGPPDTQYF | TGTGCCAGCAGCACCGGGAAGGGCCCACCAGATACGCAGTATTTT
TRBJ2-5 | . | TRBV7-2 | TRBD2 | CASSSGRETTQYF | TGTGCCAGCAGCTCTGGGCGGGAGACGACCCAGTACTTC
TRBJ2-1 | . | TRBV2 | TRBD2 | CASTRGLAAYNEQFF | TGTGCCAGCACCCGGGGACTAGCGGCCTACAATGAGCAGTTCTTC
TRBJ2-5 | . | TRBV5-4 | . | CASSRTDQETQYF | TGTGCCAGCAGCCGGACAGACCAAGAGACCCAGTACTTC
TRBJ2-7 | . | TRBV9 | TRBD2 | CASSVAAGSYEQYF | TGTGCCAGCAGCGTAGCAGCGGGAAGTTACGAGCAGTACTTC
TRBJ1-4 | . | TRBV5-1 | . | CASSYGRQANEKLFF | TGCGCCAGCAGCTACGGCCGTCAGGCTAATGAAAAACTGTTTTTT
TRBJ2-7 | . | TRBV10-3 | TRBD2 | CAINPGLAGAKEQYF | TGTGCCATCAATCCCGGACTAGCGGGAGCGAAGGAGCAGTACTTC
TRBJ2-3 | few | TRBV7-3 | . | CASSPPGTGDTQYF | TGTGCCAGCAGCCCGCCCGGCACCGGGGATACGCAGTATTTT
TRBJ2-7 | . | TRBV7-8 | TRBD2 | CASSPLTSGGAYEQYF | TGTGCCAGCAGCCCCCTGACTAGCGGGGGGGCCTACGAGCAGTACTTC
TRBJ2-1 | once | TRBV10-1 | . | CASSEGARYNEQFF | TGCGCCAGCAGTGAGGGAGCCCGCTACAATGAGCAGTTCTTC
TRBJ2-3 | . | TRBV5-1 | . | CASSSPGGSDTQYF | TGCGCCAGCAGCTCCCCGGGGGGCTCAGATACGCAGTATTTT
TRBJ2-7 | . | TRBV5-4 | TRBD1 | CASKGTAHEQYF | TGTGCCAGCAAAGGGACAGCCCACGAGCAGTACTTC
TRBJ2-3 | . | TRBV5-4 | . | CASSPMGGGRTDTQYF | TGTGCCAGCAGCCCCATGGGCGGGGGCCGCACAGATACGCAGTATTTT
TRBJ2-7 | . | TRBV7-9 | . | CASSLLFQDYPYEQYF | TGTGCCAGCAGCTTATTATTTCAGGACTACCCCTACGAGCAGTACTTC
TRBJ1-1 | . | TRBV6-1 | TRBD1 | CASSPRGLITEAFF | TGTGCCAGCAGCCCCAGGGGGCTAATCACTGAAGCTTTCTTT
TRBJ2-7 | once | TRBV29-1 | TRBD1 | CSVEDRPYEQYF | TGCAGCGTTGAGGACAGGCCCTACGAGCAGTACTTC
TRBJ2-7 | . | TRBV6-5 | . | CASSSQGGGRAYEQYF | TGTGCCAGCAGTTCCCAGGGAGGGGGTAGGGCCTACGAGCAGTACTTC
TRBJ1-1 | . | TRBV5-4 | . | CASSPLGDTEAFF | TGTGCCAGCAGCCCGTTGGGCGACACTGAAGCTTTCTTT
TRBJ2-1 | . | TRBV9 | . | CASSPGVGYSYNEQFF | TGTGCCAGCAGCCCCGGAGTAGGCTATTCCTACAATGAGCAGTTCTTC